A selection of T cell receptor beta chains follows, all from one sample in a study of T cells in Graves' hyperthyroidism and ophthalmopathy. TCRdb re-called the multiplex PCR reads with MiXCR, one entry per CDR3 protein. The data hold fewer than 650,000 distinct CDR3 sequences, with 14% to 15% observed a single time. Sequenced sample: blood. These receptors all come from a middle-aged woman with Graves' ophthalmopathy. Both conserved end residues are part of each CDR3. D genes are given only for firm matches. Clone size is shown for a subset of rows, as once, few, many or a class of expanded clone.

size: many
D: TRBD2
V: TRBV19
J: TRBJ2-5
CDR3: CASSRTVTGGTETQYF
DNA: TGTGCCAGTAGTCGGACCGTAACGGGAGGGACCGAGACCCAGTACTTC

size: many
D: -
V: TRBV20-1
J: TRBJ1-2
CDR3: CSARGQAYGYTF
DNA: TGCAGTGCTAGAGGACAAGCCTATGGCTACACCTTC

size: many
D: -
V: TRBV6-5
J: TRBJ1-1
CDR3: CASSYSKGPIEAFF
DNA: TGTGCCAGCAGTTACTCGAAAGGACCGATCGAAGCTTTCTTT

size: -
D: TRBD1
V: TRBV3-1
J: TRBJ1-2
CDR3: CASSQDRGTAKDNYGYTF
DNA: TGTGCCAGCAGCCAAGATCGGGGGACAGCTAAAGATAACTATGGCTACACCTTC

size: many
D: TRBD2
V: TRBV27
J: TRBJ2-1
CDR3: CASTGRTSGYNEQFF
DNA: TGTGCCAGCACGGGTCGGACTAGCGGATACAATGAGCAGTTCTTC

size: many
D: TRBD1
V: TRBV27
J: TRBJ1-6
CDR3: CASSLTTGLGSPLHF
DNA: TGTGCCAGCAGTTTAACGACAGGGCTAGGATCACCCCTCCACTTT

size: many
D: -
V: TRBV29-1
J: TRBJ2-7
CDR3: CSVRDGQSYEQYF
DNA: TGCAGCGTTAGGGACGGTCAATCCTACGAGCAGTACTTC

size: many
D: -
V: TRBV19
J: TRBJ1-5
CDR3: CASTGLYNQPQHF
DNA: TGTGCCAGTACAGGGCTGTACAATCAGCCCCAGCATTTT

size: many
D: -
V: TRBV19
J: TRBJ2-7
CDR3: CASSMTATYEQYF
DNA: TGTGCCAGTAGTATGACAGCCACCTACGAGCAGTACTTC

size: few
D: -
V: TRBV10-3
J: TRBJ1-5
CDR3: CAIPPGDGGADNQPQHF
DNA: TGTGCCATCCCCCCAGGGGATGGGGGCGCGGACAATCAGCCCCAGCATTTT

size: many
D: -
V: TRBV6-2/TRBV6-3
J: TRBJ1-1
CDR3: CASSYSKIGGIEAGEAFF
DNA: TGTGCCAGCAGTTACTCGAAAATTGGGGGCATAGAAGCGGGTGAAGCTTTCTTT

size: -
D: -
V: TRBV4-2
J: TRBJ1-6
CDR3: CASSQDPGGRSYSPLHF
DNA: TGTGCCAGCAGCCAAGATCCGGGGGGACGGAGTTATTCACCCCTCCACTTT

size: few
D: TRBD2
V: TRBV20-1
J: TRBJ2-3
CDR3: CSAGGPGLAGGRTQYF
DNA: TGCAGTGCTGGTGGCCCGGGACTAGCGGGAGGACGGACGCAGTATTTT

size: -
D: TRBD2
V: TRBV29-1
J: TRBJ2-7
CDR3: CSVGTSGSSYEQYF
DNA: TGCAGCGTAGGGACTAGCGGGAGCTCCTACGAGCAGTACTTC

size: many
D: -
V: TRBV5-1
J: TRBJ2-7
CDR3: CASRVVGGVGYEQYF
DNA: TGCGCCAGCAGAGTCGTGGGGGGAGTTGGCTACGAGCAGTACTTC

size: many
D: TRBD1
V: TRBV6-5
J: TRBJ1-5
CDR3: CASSASTGRDQPQHF
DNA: TGTGCCAGCAGTGCCTCGACAGGGAGGGATCAGCCCCAGCATTTT

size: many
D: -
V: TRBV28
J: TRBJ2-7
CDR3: CAAQTQASSYEQYF
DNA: TGTGCCGCCCAGACCCAAGCGAGTTCCTACGAGCAGTACTTC

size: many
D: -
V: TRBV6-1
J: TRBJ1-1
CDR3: CASSPLTPNTEAFF
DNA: TGTGCCAGCAGTCCCCTGACACCGAACACTGAAGCTTTCTTT

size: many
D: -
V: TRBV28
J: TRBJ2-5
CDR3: CASSLGRAGTQYF
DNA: TGTGCCAGCAGTTTGGGCAGGGCTGGGACCCAGTACTTC

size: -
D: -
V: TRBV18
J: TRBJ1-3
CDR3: CASSPQPSGNTIYF
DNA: TGTGCCAGCTCGCCCCAGCCGAGCGGAAACACCATATATTTT

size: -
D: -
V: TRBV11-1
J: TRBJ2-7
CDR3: CASSLASGGDPYEQYF
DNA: TGTGCCAGCAGCTTAGCGTCTGGCGGGGATCCCTACGAGCAGTACTTC

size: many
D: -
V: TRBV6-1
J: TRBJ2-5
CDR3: CASSELTPRETQYF
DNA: TGTGCCAGCAGTGAACTAACACCTCGGGAGACCCAGTACTTC

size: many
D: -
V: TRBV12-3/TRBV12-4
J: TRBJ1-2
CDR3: CASTLGAGAQGGYTF
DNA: TGTGCCAGCACCCTTGGGGCAGGGGCACAGGGTGGCTACACCTTC

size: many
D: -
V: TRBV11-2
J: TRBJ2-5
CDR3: CASSSLVTYPSRRETQYF
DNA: TGTGCCAGCAGCTCCCTAGTGACGTACCCGAGCCGCCGGGAGACCCAGTACTTC

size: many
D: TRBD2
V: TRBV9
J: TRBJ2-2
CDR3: CASSVEAGENTGELFF
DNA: TGTGCCAGCAGCGTAGAAGCGGGAGAGAACACCGGGGAGCTGTTTTTT

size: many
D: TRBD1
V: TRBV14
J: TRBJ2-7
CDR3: CASSQNADRVYEQYF
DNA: TGTGCCAGCAGCCAAAACGCTGACAGGGTATACGAGCAGTACTTC

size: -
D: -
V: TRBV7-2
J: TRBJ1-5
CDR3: CASSPGWGGGSNQPQHF
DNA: TGTGCCAGCAGCCCGGGGTGGGGGGGAGGTAGCAATCAGCCCCAGCATTTT

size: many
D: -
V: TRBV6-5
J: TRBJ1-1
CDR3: CASSYSGIRAMDTEAFF
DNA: TGTGCCAGCAGTTACTCAGGGATACGGGCAATGGACACTGAAGCTTTCTTT

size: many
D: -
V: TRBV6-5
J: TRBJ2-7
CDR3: CASTRTFPSASHSYEQYF
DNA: TGTGCCAGCACCCGTACCTTCCCTAGCGCAAGTCACTCCTACGAGCAGTACTTC

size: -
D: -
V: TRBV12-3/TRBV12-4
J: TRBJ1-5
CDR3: CASSFNNYQPQHF
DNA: TGTGCCAGCAGTTTTAACAATTATCAGCCCCAGCATTTT

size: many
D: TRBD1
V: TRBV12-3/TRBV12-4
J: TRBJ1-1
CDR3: CASNQRQGGNTEAFF
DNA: TGTGCCAGCAACCAAAGACAGGGCGGGAACACTGAAGCTTTCTTT

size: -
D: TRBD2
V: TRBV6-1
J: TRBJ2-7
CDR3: CASTYVVSGSVYEQYF
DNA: TGTGCCAGCACCTACGTGGTTAGCGGGAGTGTATACGAGCAGTACTTC

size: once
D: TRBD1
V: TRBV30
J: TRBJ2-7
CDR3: CAWSVRDRGFHEQYF
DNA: TGTGCCTGGAGTGTACGGGACAGGGGTTTCCACGAGCAGTACTTC

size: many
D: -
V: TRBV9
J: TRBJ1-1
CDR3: CASSHWGTEAFF
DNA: TGTGCCAGCAGTCATTGGGGCACTGAAGCTTTCTTT

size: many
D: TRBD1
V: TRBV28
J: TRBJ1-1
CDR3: CASSFVLDRVTLNTEAFF
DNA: TGTGCCAGCAGTTTCGTTCTGGACAGGGTTACGTTGAACACTGAAGCTTTCTTT

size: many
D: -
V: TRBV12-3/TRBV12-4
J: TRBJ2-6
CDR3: CASSFGGHFSGANVLTF
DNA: TGTGCCAGCAGTTTTGGTGGACACTTCTCTGGGGCCAACGTCCTGACTTTC

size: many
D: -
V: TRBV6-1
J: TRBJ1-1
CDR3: CASREISAFEAFF
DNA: TGTGCCAGCAGGGAGATCTCAGCCTTTGAAGCTTTCTTT

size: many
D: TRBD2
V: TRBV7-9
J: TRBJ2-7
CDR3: CASSQGPGRASEQYF
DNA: TGTGCCAGCAGCCAGGGACCCGGGAGGGCCTCCGAGCAGTACTTC

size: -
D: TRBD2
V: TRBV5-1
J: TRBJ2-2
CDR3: CASRVLATATGELFF
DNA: TGCGCCAGCAGAGTACTAGCGACTGCGACCGGGGAGCTGTTTTTT

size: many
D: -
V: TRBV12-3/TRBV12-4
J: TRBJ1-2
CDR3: CASSHMAAGYTF
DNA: TGTGCCAGCAGCCACATGGCCGCCGGCTACACCTTC

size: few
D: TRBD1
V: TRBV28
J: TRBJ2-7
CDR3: CASSLGQGHSPF
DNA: TGTGCCAGCAGTCTTGGACAGGGCCACTCCCCCTTC

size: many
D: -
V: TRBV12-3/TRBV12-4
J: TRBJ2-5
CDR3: CASSTLGETQYF
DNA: TGTGCCAGCAGTACCTTAGGGGAGACCCAGTACTTC

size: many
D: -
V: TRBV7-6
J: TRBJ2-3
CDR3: CASSLEGRGTDTQYF
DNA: TGTGCCAGCAGCTTAGAAGGCAGGGGCACAGATACGCAGTATTTT